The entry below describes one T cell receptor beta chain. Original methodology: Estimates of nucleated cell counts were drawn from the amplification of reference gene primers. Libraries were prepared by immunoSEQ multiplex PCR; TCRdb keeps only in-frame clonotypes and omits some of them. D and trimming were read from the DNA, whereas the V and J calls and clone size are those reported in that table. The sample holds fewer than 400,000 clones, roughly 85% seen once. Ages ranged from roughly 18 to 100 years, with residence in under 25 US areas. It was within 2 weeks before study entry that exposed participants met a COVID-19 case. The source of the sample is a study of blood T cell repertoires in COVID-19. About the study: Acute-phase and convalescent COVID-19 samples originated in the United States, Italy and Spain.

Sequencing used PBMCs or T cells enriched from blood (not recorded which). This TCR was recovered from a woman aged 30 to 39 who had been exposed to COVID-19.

The CDR3 nucleotides are TGTGCCAGCAGTTGGACAGGGGTGAGCAATCAGCCCCAGCATTTT. Amino acids: CASSWTGVSNQPQHF. The V and J genes are TRBV28 and TRBJ1-5; 9 bases map to TRBD1. Looked up from germline, CDR1 is MDHEN and CDR2 is SYDVKM. CDR3 length: 15 residues. J was trimmed by 1 base and V by 4 bases; bases with no gene match: 2.